The sequence of this TCR beta chain was determined in a study of identical twins. Germline CDR1 MRHNA, CDR2 SNTAGT. The V end lost 0 bases, the J end lost 0 bases, and 10 bases lay between the germline ends. The CDR3 is made up of 16 amino acids. One entry per CDR3 protein, called by TCRdb with MiXCR from the 5' RACE reads. The table includes approximately 590,000 distinct CDR3 sequences, 7.5% to 10% detected once. This clonotype was picked up one time. The antigen is not known. Findings and limits, study-wide: The presence of invariant MAIT and iNKT cells could partly confound analyses of zero-insertion sequences. High-abundance cord blood beta clonotypes had fewer insertions; memory repertoires showed none.

Another study also made use of these data, one on yellow fever vaccine responses in identical twins.

This sequence was found in a woman in her late teens or twenties in good health. Sequenced sample: PBMCs. V and J are TRBV6-4 and TRBJ2-3, with TRBD2 as a possible D gene (6 bases). CDR3: CASSDSSGGSTDTQYF. CDR3 DNA: TGTGCCAGCAGTGACTCTAGCGGAGGGAGCACAGATACGCAGTATTTT.